The 7 T cell receptor beta chains given below trace back to one sample, sequenced in a study of blood T cells in healthy people across ages. It was with a sample-barcoded 5' primer and a J-beta primer mix that a second PCR of roughly 6 to 12 cycles was run. MiXCR was run by TCRdb on the 5' RACE reads, yielding one entry per CDR3 protein. This table holds 1.6 million or so distinct CDR3 sequences, 34% found once. The sequenced material came from blood. Receptor source: a young woman in good health.

This clonotype was picked up many times. This chain joins TRBV29-1 and TRBJ2-7; TRBD2 agrees at 7 bases. The CDR3 consists of 15 residues. V shed 0 bases and J 3 bases; nucleotides not matched to a gene: 8. CDR1 and CDR2 from the germline V gene are SQVTM and ANQGSEA. The CDR3 reads CSVEDVAGRGYEQYF. CDR3 nucleotides: TGCAGCGTTGAAGATGTGGCAGGGAGGGGCTACGAGCAGTACTTC.

This clonotype was observed a few times. V usage is TRBV12-3 or TRBV12-4 and J usage is TRBJ1-2, with D possibly matching TRBD1 (6 bases). The CDR3 has 14 amino acids. Trimming stripped 5 bases from V and 5 bases from J, with 15 bases between. In DNA form, the CDR3 reads TGTGCCAGCAGTCTAAGACAGGCCCCTTATGGCTACACCTTC. Its protein is CASSLRQAPYGYTF.

This clonotype was recorded a few times. The chain links TRBV20-1 to TRBJ2-3; 11 nucleotides match TRBD2. The V gene's germline CDR1 is DFQATT and CDR2 SNEGSKA (reference sequence). The CDR3 totals 14 residues. Trimming took 5 bases from V and 3 from J; bases not matched to a gene: 4. The CDR3 region is CSAVAGGTTDTQYF. CDR3 DNA: TGCAGTGCTGTAGCGGGAGGGACGACAGATACGCAGTATTTT.

Of note for this clonotype: At one boundary the junction diverges from the germline segment, which might be a read error. V and J are TRBV7-2 and TRBJ2-4, with 7 bases identical to TRBD2. The J call may be in error: the DNA end matches TRBJ2-7 better. The CDR3 consists of 16 residues. Looked up from germline, CDR1 is SGHTA and CDR2 is FQGNSA. The CDR3 is CASSLDGGLIRSEQYF. CDR3 in DNA: TGCGCCAGCAGCTTAGACGGGGGACTAATACGCAGCGAGCAGTACTTC.

This clonotype was counted a few times. The chain carries TRBV5-1 and TRBJ2-3; weak D call: TRBD1 (6 bases). Trimming pared 6 bases from V and 2 bases from J, leaving 13 bases between. The CDR3 runs 14 residues. The germline V gene encodes CDR1 SGHRS and CDR2 YFSETQ. CDR3 in DNA: TGCGCCAGCACTGCAGGGGATTACACAGATACGCAGTATTTT. Its translation is CASTAGDYTDTQYF.

This clonotype came up many times. The rearrangement uses TRBV10-2 and TRBJ2-5; D unresolved. Per the germline V gene, CDR1 is WSHSY and CDR2 is SAAADI. The V end was cut by 4 bases, the J end by 4 bases, with 13 bases between. This CDR3 contains 14 residues. CDR3 in amino acids: CASSGTEMGETQYF. The CDR3 DNA reads as TGCGCCAGCAGTGGCACTGAAATGGGAGAGACCCAGTACTTC.

This clonotype has only a few counts. This chain joins TRBV20-1 and TRBJ1-2; unclear D gene. Trimming stripped 4 bases from V and 1 base from J, with 13 bases between. Germline assignment: CDR1 DFQATT and CDR2 SNEGSKA (reference sequence). The CDR3 runs to 14 residues. DNA of the CDR3: TGCAGTGCTACCCCCGGCGGGAATAACTATGGCTACACCTTC. Translated, it gives CSATPGGNNYGYTF.